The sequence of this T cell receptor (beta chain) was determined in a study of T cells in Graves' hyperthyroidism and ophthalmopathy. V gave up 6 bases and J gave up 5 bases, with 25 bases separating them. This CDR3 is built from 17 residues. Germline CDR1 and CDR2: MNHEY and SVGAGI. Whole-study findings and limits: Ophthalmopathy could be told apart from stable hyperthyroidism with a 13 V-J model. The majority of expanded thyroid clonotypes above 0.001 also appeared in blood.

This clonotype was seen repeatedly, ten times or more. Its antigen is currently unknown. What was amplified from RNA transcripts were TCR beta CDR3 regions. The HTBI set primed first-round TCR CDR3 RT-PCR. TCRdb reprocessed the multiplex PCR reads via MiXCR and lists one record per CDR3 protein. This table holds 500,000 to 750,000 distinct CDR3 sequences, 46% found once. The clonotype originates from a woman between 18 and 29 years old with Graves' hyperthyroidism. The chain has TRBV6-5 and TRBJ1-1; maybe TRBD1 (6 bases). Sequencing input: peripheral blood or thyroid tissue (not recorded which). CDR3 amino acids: CASSLGTGTFRRTEAFF. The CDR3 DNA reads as TGTGCCAGCAGCCTCGGAACCGGGACATTCAGGCGGACTGAAGCTTTCTTT.